The clone carrying this T cell receptor (beta chain) was recorded many times. What it binds is unknown. Because the library targeted alpha chains, this beta chain is an off-target read whose size means little. The sample comes from a study of spatial heterogeneity in lung cancer. Study-level findings and limits: There was tracking of ubiquitous and regional nonsynonymous mutations by the respective counts of ubiquitous and regional expanded TCRs. Within tumors, counts of expanded alpha and beta TCRs tracked tumor mutation counts.

Time point reported: sample taken at primary tumor resection. Samples were obtained from roughly 65 donors, all untreated early-stage non-small cell lung cancer patients. Sequencing of whole RNA from tumor, nontumor lung or frozen PBMC involved no sorting. V gave up 5 bases and J gave up 14 bases; unmatched junction bases: 9. The germline gives CDR1 SGHTA, CDR2 FQGNSA. The CDR3 covers 13 residues. Every individual TCR cDNA molecule carried its own unique molecular identifier, which allowed correction of PCR and sequencing errors. TCRdb ran MiXCR on the 5' RACE reads and lists one entry per CDR3 protein. The sample holds around 3,600 distinct CDR3 sequences, approximately 7.2% seen once.

This TCR was recovered from a male donor with early-stage non-small cell lung cancer. Sequences were derived from lung tumor tissue, sampled at surgery. The V gene is TRBV7-2, the J gene TRBJ2-3; 11 nucleotides agree with TRBD2. CDR3 region: CASSATSGTRVYF. In nucleotides, the CDR3 is TGTGCCAGCAGCGCGACTAGCGGGACCCGGGTGTATTTT.